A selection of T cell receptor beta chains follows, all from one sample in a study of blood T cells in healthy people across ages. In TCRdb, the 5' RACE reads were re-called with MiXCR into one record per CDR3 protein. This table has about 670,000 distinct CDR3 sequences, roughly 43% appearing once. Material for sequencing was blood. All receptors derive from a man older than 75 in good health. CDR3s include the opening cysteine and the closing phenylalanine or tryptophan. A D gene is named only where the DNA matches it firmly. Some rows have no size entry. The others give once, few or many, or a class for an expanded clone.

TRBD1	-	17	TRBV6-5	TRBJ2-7	TGTGCCAGCAGTTATCGGACAGGCATGGGGCAACACTACGAGCAGTACTTC	CASSYRTGMGQHYEQYF
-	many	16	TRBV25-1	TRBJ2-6	TGTGCCAGCAGTGAATATTCCAGGACTGGGGCCAACGTCCTGACTTTC	CASSEYSRTGANVLTF
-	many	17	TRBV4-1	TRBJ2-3	TGCGCCAGCAGCCAAGATCGCGGCACCTTCTCCACAGATACGCAGTATTTT	CASSQDRGTFSTDTQYF
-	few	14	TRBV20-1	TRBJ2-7	TGCAGTGCTAGTAAGGCCGGGATATCCTACGAGCAGTACTTC	CSASKAGISYEQYF
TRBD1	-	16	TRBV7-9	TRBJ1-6	TGTGCCAGCGGCTCAGGGACAGGCGGCGGTAATTCACCCCTCCACTTT	CASGSGTGGGNSPLHF
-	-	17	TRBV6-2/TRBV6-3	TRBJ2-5	TGTGCCAGCAGTTACCCCTTGACTAGTGTCTCCTACAATGAGCAGTACTTC	CASSYPLTSVSYNEQYF
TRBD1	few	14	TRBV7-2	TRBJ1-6	TGTGCCAGCAGCTCCCTCCCCACGACAGGGGGCCTCCACTTT	CASSSLPTTGGLHF
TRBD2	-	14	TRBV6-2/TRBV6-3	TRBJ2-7	TGTGCCAGCAGTTACAACGGGAGGGCCGGTGAGCAGTACTTC	CASSYNGRAGEQYF
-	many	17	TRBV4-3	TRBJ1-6	TGCGCCAGCAGCCAAGATAGGGCAGGGAGGCCAATCTCACCCCTCCACTTT	CASSQDRAGRPISPLHF
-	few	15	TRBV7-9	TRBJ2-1	TGTGCCAGCAGCCCTAGAGGTAACATGTACAATGAGCAGTTCTTC	CASSPRGNMYNEQFF
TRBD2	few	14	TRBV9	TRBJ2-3	TGTGCCAGCAGCACCGGACTAGCGGGTAATACGCAGTATTTT	CASSTGLAGNTQYF
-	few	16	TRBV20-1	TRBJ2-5	TGCAGTGCTAGAGGAATAGGGCTAGCATCCCAAGAGACCCAGTACTTC	CSARGIGLASQETQYF
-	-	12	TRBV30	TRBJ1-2	TGTGCCTGGGAGCCGGGAGGAGATGGCTACACCTTC	CAWEPGGDGYTF
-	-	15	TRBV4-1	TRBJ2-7	TGCGCCAGCAGCCAAGGGGGCGGGTCCTACAATGAGCAGTACTTC	CASSQGGGSYNEQYF
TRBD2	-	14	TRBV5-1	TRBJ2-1	TGCGCCAGCAGCCCGGGACTAGTCTACAATGAGCAGTTCTTC	CASSPGLVYNEQFF
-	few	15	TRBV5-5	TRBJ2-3	TGTGCCAGCAGCTTTCACGGGACGGAATCCTATACGCAGTATTTT	CASSFHGTESYTQYF
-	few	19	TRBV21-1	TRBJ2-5	TGTGCCAGCAGCAAAGTACGGCTTTGCGGCAGGGGTGATGGAGAGACCCAGTACTTC	CASSKVRLCGRGDGETQYF
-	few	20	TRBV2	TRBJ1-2	TGTGCCAGCAGTGAACCCATGTCGGGACATACGACCGAGACTAACTATGGCTACACCTTC	CASSEPMSGHTTETNYGYTF
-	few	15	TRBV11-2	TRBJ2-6	TGTGCCAGCAGCACAACAGCCTCTGGGGCCAACGTCCTGACTTTC	CASSTTASGANVLTF
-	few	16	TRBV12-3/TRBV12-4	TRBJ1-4	TGTGCCAGCAGTTTTGGGACATCCGCGTCTAATGAAAAACTGTTTTTT	CASSFGTSASNEKLFF
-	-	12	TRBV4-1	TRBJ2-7	TGCGCCAGCAGCCAAGATCGGCACGAGCAGTACTTC	CASSQDRHEQYF
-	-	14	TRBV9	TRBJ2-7	TGTGCCAGCAGCGTAGAATTAGCGACGGGCGAGCAGTACTTC	CASSVELATGEQYF
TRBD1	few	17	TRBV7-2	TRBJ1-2	TGTGCCAGCAGCTTAGCTGTTATCGGAGGGGGCGACTATGGCTACACCTTC	CASSLAVIGGGDYGYTF
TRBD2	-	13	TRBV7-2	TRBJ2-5	TGTGCCAGCAGCTTCGAAACTAGCGGGGGAGTGTACTTC	CASSFETSGGVYF
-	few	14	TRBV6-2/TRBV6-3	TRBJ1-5	TGTGCCAGCAGTTACGGGGGGACGTCTCAGCCCCAGCATTTT	CASSYGGTSQPQHF
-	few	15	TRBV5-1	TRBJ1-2	TGCGCCAGCAGCTTGGCCGGCCAGGGTGCCTATGGCTACACCTTC	CASSLAGQGAYGYTF
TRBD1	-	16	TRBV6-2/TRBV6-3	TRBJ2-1	TGTGCCAGCAGCCCCCGGACAGGAGGTCGGTTAAATGAGCAGTTCTTC	CASSPRTGGRLNEQFF
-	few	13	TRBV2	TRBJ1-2	TGTGCCAGCAAGTTCCAGAACAACTATGGCTACACCTTC	CASKFQNNYGYTF
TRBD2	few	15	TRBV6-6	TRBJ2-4	TGTGCCAGCAGTTCGGGACTAGCGGGGAAAAACATTCAGTACTTC	CASSSGLAGKNIQYF
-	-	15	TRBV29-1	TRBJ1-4	TGCAGCGTTGGAGTATACAGGGATACTAATGAAAAACTGTTTTTT	CSVGVYRDTNEKLFF
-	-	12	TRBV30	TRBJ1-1	TGTGCCTGGGCAGGGGATAGGACTGAAGCTTTCTTT	CAWAGDRTEAFF
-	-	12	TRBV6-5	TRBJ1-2	TGTGCCAGCTACGGCGGAAACTATGGCTACACCTTC	CASYGGNYGYTF
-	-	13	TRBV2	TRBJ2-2	TGTGCCAGCGAACTAGTAGGCACCGGGGAGCTGTTTTTT	CASELVGTGELFF
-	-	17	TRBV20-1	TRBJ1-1	TGCAGTGCTAGACCCTCCCAGGTGGGCAAAAAGAGCACTGAAGCTTTCTTT	CSARPSQVGKKSTEAFF
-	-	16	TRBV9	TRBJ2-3	TGTGCCAGCAGCCCCTGGGGGGAGGCAGGCACAGATACGCGGTATTTT	CASSPWGEAGTDTRYF
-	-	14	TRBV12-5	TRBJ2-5	TGTGCTAGTGGCCGAGACGATAGGCGAGAGACCCAGTACTTC	CASGRDDRRETQYF
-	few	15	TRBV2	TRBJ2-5	TGTGCCAGCAGCCCGGACGGTGGGGTCCAAGAGACCCAGTACTTC	CASSPDGGVQETQYF
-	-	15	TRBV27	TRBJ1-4	TGTGCCAGCAGTAGTCCGGGACAAGCGAATGAAAAACTGTTTTTT	CASSSPGQANEKLFF
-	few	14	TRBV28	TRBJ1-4	TGTGCCAGCAGTTTAGAGGGTCTAGGTGAAAAACTGTTTTTT	CASSLEGLGEKLFF
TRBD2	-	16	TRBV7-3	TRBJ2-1	TGTGCCAGCAGCTTAACGCGGACTAGCGGGAGTAATGAGCAGTTCTTC	CASSLTRTSGSNEQFF
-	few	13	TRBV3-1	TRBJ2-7	TGTGCCAGCAGCCGGTGGGTACTTTACGAGCAGTACTTC	CASSRWVLYEQYF
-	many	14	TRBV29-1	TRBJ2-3	TGCAGCGTTGGGGGGCAGGTTAGCACAGATACGCAGTATTTT	CSVGGQVSTDTQYF
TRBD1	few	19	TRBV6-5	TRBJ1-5	TGTGCCAGCAGTTACTCTCCACCGACAGGGTTTGGCGGCAATCAGCCCCAGCATTTT	CASSYSPPTGFGGNQPQHF
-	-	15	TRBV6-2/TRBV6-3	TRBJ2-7	TGTGCCAGCAGTTACTGGCTAAGTCTCCTCAATGAGCAGTACTTC	CASSYWLSLLNEQYF
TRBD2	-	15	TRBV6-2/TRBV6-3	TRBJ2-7	TGTGCCACCCGAAGGGGACTAGCGGCACCCTACGAGCAGTACTTC	CATRRGLAAPYEQYF
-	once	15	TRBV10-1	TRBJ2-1	TGCGCCAGCAGTGTATCAAATACGATTTACAATGAGCAGTTCTTC	CASSVSNTIYNEQFF
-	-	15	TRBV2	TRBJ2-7	TGTGCCAGCAGTGTAAATTCCGCCCGGGACTACGAGCAGTACTTC	CASSVNSARDYEQYF
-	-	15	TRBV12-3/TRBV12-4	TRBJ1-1	TGTGCCAGCAGTAAAAATGCCCTGGGGAGGACTGAAGCTTTCTTT	CASSKNALGRTEAFF